Each of the 27 T cell receptor beta chains below was sequenced from the same sample in a study of blood T cell repertoires in COVID-19. TCRdb's copy holds only in-frame clones and misses some; the assay was immunoSEQ multiplex PCR. Among roughly 70,000 clones listed, around four fifths were seen once. Sequenced input: peripheral blood. All receptors come from a human donor in a cohort sampled during active COVID-19.

The chain recombines TRBV7-2 with TRBJ2-7; 7 bases line up with TRBD2. Germline values: CDR1 SGHTA, CDR2 FQGNSA. CDR3 size: 16 residues. V gave up 1 base and J gave up 4 bases; unmatched junction bases: 10. This chain's CDR3 is CASSLGGGLVVYEQYF. The CDR3 bases are TGTGCCAGCAGCTTAGGAGGCGGACTAGTGGTGTACGAGCAGTACTTC.

The chain is built from TRBV11-2 and TRBJ2-5, with no clear D. CDR1 and CDR2 (germline): SGHAT, FQNNGV. V gave up 5 bases and J gave up 2 bases, with 3 bases separating them. The CDR3 has 11 amino acids. The CDR3 is CASSRQETQYF. The CDR3 DNA follows: TGTGCCAGCAGCCGGCAAGAGACCCAGTACTTC.

The V gene is TRBV2, the J gene TRBJ2-7; D gene uncertain. V lost 2 bases and J 2 bases, leaving 4 bases between the germline ends. The length of the CDR3 is 12 residues. Germline CDR1 SNHLY, CDR2 FYNNEI. The CDR3 region is CASSELPYEQYF. As DNA, the CDR3 is TGTGCCAGCAGTGAACTTCCCTACGAGCAGTACTTC.

The chain links TRBV5-7 to TRBJ2-7; D is uncertain. TRBV5-7 is assigned to the ORF class and has an uncertain function. V was trimmed by 4 bases and J by 0 bases, leaving 2 bases between them. The CDR3 loop spans 11 amino acids. The CDR3 DNA sequence: TGTGCCAGCAGCCACTCCTACGAGCAGTACTTC. Translated: CASSHSYEQYF.

V and J are TRBV28 and TRBJ2-7, with 8 bases aligning to TRBD1. This CDR3 is 15 amino acids long. Germline lookup yields CDR1 MDHEN and CDR2 SYDVKM. J gave up 4 bases and V 1 base, and 6 bases lay outside the gene matches. CDR3 in amino acids: CASSLSARGRYEQYF. CDR3 bases: TGTGCCAGCAGTTTATCAGCCAGGGGGCGGTACGAGCAGTACTTC.

The J gene is TRBJ2-7, the V gene TRBV27; 9 bases agree with TRBD1. The CDR3 covers 14 residues. V dropped 0 bases and J dropped 4; count of bases not matched to a gene: 1. Germline lookup yields CDR1 MNHEY and CDR2 SMNVEV (reference sequence). For the CDR3, the DNA is TGTGCCAGCAGTTTATCGACAGGGGGGTACGAGCAGTACTTC. Protein sequence: CASSLSTGGYEQYF.

V gene TRBV7-2 combines with J gene TRBJ1-5, with 7 bases fitting TRBD1. The CDR3 consists of 16 residues. CDR1 is SGHTA, CDR2 FQGNSA, per germline. Trimming removed 5 bases from V and 7 bases from J; junction bases left unmatched: 14. CDR3 bases: TGTGCCAGCAGCCAGGGTCAAGCAGGGGGAGGCCAGCCCCAGCATTTT. Its translation: CASSQGQAGGGQPQHF.

The chain couples TRBV6-5 to TRBJ2-7; D perhaps matches TRBD1 (6 bases). Trimming stripped 7 bases from V and 5 bases from J, with 18 bases between. The germline CDR1 and CDR2 sequences are MNHEY and SVGAGI. The CDR3 runs to 14 residues. CDR3 sequence reads: CASTGGTGSHEQYF. The CDR3 region has the DNA TGTGCCAGCACCGGCGGAACAGGGTCCCACGAGCAGTACTTC.

This clone appeared once. The chain recombines TRBV2 with TRBJ1-2; 7 positions agree with TRBD1. V shed 7 bases and J 4 bases; nucleotides not matched to a gene: 9. The CDR3 loop spans 14 amino acids. From germline, CDR1 is SNHLY and CDR2 FYNNEI. CDR3 sequence (DNA): TGTGCCAGCATCCTACAGGGGATAAGCTATGGCTACACCTTC. It specifies CASILQGISYGYTF.

The gene calls are TRBV6-5 and TRBJ2-2, with D possibly being TRBD1 (5 bases). Germline V gene sequence: CDR1 MNHEY, CDR2 SVGAGI. The CDR3 totals 11 residues. V lost 6 bases to trimming and J lost 8 bases, with 7 bases between them. CDR3 residues: CASSRDGELFF. The CDR3 DNA is TGTGCCAGCAGCAGGGATGGGGAGCTGTTTTTT.

This chain joins TRBV14 and TRBJ1-2; the D is unclear. The V gene's germline CDR1 is SGHDN and CDR2 FVKESK. The CDR3 sequence is 13 residues long. Trimming shortened V by 4 bases and J by 5 bases, and 11 bases separated the two germline ends. This chain's CDR3 is CASSPSGKYGYTF. The CDR3, as DNA: TGTGCCAGCAGCCCGTCCGGGAAATATGGCTACACCTTC.

In regard to this clone: This same CDR3 is encoded by further DNA sequences in the sample. V is TRBV6-6 and J is TRBJ2-2; 10 bases align to TRBD2. The CDR3 sequence is 17 residues long. V lost 5 bases, J lost 0 bases, and 6 bases stayed unmatched. Germline-derived CDR1 and CDR2 are MNHNY and SVGAGI (reference sequence). The CDR3 loop is CASSPLAGGSNTGELFF. As DNA, the CDR3 is TGTGCCAGCAGTCCCTTAGCGGGAGGTTCGAACACCGGGGAGCTGTTTTTT.

V is TRBV5-4 and J is TRBJ1-1; 12 nucleotides line up with TRBD1. Germline loops: CDR1 SGHNT, CDR2 YYREEE (reference sequence). After removal of 4 bases from V and 1 base from J, the junction contained 8 bases not matched to a gene. The CDR3 length is 17 residues. CDR3 amino acids: CASSRPGTGGKNTEAFF. Here the CDR3 DNA reads TGTGCCAGCAGCCGGCCGGGGACAGGGGGCAAGAACACTGAAGCTTTCTTT.

This chain uses TRBV7-6 with TRBJ1-1, with D possibly being TRBD1 (5 bases). From germline, CDR1 is SGHVS and CDR2 FNYEAQ. V was clipped by 5 bases and J by 6 bases, with 19 bases between them. This CDR3 has 15 residues. The CDR3 DNA reads TGTGCCAGCAGCCCGGCTCCGGGGGAATATTCTGAAGCTTTCTTT. It translates to CASSPAPGEYSEAFF.

The table lists this clone with a few counts. V and J are TRBV9 and TRBJ2-7; 11 bases are shared with TRBD1. V shed 4 bases, J shed 4 bases, and the junction held 4 bases outside the gene matches. Germline values: CDR1 SGDLS, CDR2 YYNGEE. The CDR3 contains 14 residues. CDR3 in amino acids: CASSLGQGAYEQYF. For the CDR3, the DNA is TGTGCCAGCAGCTTAGGACAGGGGGCATACGAGCAGTACTTC.

The V and J genes are TRBV10-3 and TRBJ1-3; D perhaps matches TRBD1 (5 bases). V lost 2 bases to trimming and J lost 0 bases, with 11 bases between them. The CDR3 extends over 16 amino acids. Germline V CDR1 and CDR2: ENHRY, SYGVKD. The CDR3: CAISEGRGFSGNTIYF. CDR3 nucleotide sequence: TGTGCCATCAGTGAGGGTCGGGGGTTCTCTGGAAACACCATATATTTT.

This rearrangement joins TRBV6-5 to TRBJ2-6, with no clear D. The CDR3 sequence is 14 residues long. Between the trimmed V and J ends, which lost 8 bases and 0 bases, there was a span of 8 bases. The V gene's germline CDR1 is MNHEY and CDR2 SVGAGI. The CDR3 bases are TGTGCCAGCGGCCGGGTCTCTGGGGCCAACGTCCTGACTTTC. Protein: CASGRVSGANVLTF.

V is TRBV6-2 or TRBV6-3 and J is TRBJ1-1; TRBD1 matches at 7 bases. The V gene end was trimmed by 6 bases and the J gene end by 1 base; junction bases not matched to a gene: 5. The CDR3 has 14 amino acids. Germline CDR1 and CDR2: MNHEY and SVGEGT. The CDR3 protein is CASSRQGGNTEAFF. In DNA form, the CDR3 reads TGTGCCAGCAGCCGACAGGGAGGGAACACTGAAGCTTTCTTT.

The chain links TRBV23-1 to TRBJ2-7; TRBD1 might be the D (6 bases). TRBV23-1 is noted as an ORF with a role that remains uncertain. This CDR3 spans 13 amino acids. V was trimmed by 3 bases and J by 2 bases, leaving 8 bases between them. CDR3 in amino acids: CASSQGHPYEQYF. The CDR3 DNA sequence: TGCGCCAGCAGTCAGGGACATCCCTACGAGCAGTACTTC.

This clone was seen just once. The chain carries TRBV6-5 and TRBJ2-7, with D perhaps TRBD2 (5 bases). V gave up 6 bases and J gave up 3 bases, with 18 bases separating them. The CDR3 has 15 amino acids. Germline loops: CDR1 MNHEY, CDR2 SVGAGI. In DNA form, the CDR3 reads TGTGCCAGCAGGCGTCGGATGGGAGCCCACTACGAGCAGTACTTC. Its protein is CASRRRMGAHYEQYF.

V gene TRBV7-2 combines with J gene TRBJ2-7; 7 positions match TRBD1. V was pared by 2 bases and J by 6 bases, with 1 base of the junction left unmatched. The CDR3 extends over 12 amino acids. The germline gives CDR1 SGHTA, CDR2 FQGNSA. For the CDR3, the DNA is TGTGCCAGCAGCTTAACAGGGGCCGAGCAGTACTTC. Translating it yields CASSLTGAEQYF.

The chain combines TRBV19 with TRBJ1-6, with TRBD1 matching over 7 bases. Germline trimming cut 7 bases from V and 10 bases from J; bases unmatched to any gene: 10. The CDR3 runs to 14 residues. Germline V gene lookup returns CDR1 LNHDA and CDR2 SQIVND (reference sequence). This CDR3 is CASTNSGQRSPLHF. CDR3 sequence (DNA): TGTGCCAGTACCAATTCGGGACAGAGATCACCCCTCCACTTT. The full variable domain, with the rest looked up from reference TRBV19 and TRBJ1-6, is DGGITQSPKYLFRKEGQNVTLSCEQNLNHDAMYWYRQDPGQGLRLIYYSQIVNDFQKGDIAEGYSVSREKKESFPLTVTSAQKNPTAFYLCASTNSGQRSPLHFGNGTRLTVT.

This clone has just one count. The V call is TRBV23-1, the J call TRBJ2-4, with D possibly TRBD1 on 5 matching bases. TRBV23-1 is an ORF, with its function uncertain. CDR3 length equals 15 residues. The germline V and J ends were trimmed by 4 bases and 0 bases, with 10 bases remaining between them. Here the CDR3 reads CASSLPRVAKNIQYF. Here the CDR3 DNA reads TGCGCCAGCAGTCTCCCCAGGGTAGCCAAAAACATTCAGTACTTC.

The V gene is TRBV5-4, the J gene TRBJ2-5, with D uncertain. With 0 bases removed from V and 3 bases from J, the gap between germline ends came to 6 bases. Germline V lookup: CDR1 SGHNT, CDR2 YYREEE (reference sequence). CDR3 length: 13 residues. The CDR3 DNA reads as TGTGCCAGCAGCTTGGGGCTAGAAGAGACCCAGTACTTC. This encodes CASSLGLEETQYF. Combining the CDR3 with reference TRBV5-4 and TRBJ2-5 gives the whole variable domain ETGVTQSPTHLIKTRGQQVTLRCSSQSGHNTVSWYQQALGQGPQFIFQYYREEENGRGNFPPRFSGLQFPNYSSELNVNALELDDSALYLCASSLGLEETQYFGPGTRLLVL.

This chain joins TRBV28 and TRBJ2-3, with TRBD1 as a possible D gene (8 bases). CDR1 is MDHEN, CDR2 SYDVKM, per germline. This CDR3 region has 16 residues. Deletions cut 1 base from V and 6 bases from J, with 17 bases between. The CDR3 region has the DNA TGTGCCAGCAGTTTATCCAGGGGGCGGGAGCCGGATACGCAGTATTTT. This translates into CASSLSRGREPDTQYF.

V is TRBV30 and J is TRBJ2-7, with D perhaps matching TRBD2 (6 bases). Germline lookup yields CDR1 GTSNPN and CDR2 SVGIG (reference sequence). Trimming left V 5 bases short and J 3 bases short, with 17 bases between. This CDR3 contains 14 residues. CDR3: CAWAPGRQIYEQYF. The CDR3 DNA reads TGTGCCTGGGCCCCCGGGAGACAGATCTACGAGCAGTACTTC. The full variable domain, rest sourced from reference TRBV30 and TRBJ2-7, is SQTIHQWPATLVQPVGSPLSLECTVEGTSNPNLYWYRQAAGRGLQLLFYSVGIGQISSEVPQNLSASRPQDRQFILSSKKLLLSDSGFYLCAWAPGRQIYEQYFGPGTRLTVT.

This clone has just a few counts. The chain employs TRBV2 and TRBJ2-5; 8 bases line up with TRBD2. V was clipped by 7 bases and J by 0 bases; unmatched bases: 10. There are 16 residues in the CDR3. Per germline, CDR1 SNHLY and CDR2 FYNNEI. The DNA for the CDR3 is TGTGCCAGCACCCCCTGGACTAGCAGTTACCAAGAGACCCAGTACTTC. Its translation: CASTPWTSSYQETQYF.